This T cell receptor (beta chain) was sequenced for a study of control samples from healthy donors and cancer patients. Clones were sequenced by immunoSEQ multiplex PCR, and TCRdb holds only the in-frame ones, with some missing. In the table there are fewer than 100,000 clones, 70% to 90% of which are singletons. Germline V gene sequence: CDR1 LNHDA, CDR2 SQIVND (reference sequence). Trimming left V 7 bases short and J 7 bases short, with 16 bases between. The CDR3 spans 13 residues. This clonotype originated in a woman aged 50 to 60 in good health. V gene TRBV19 combines with J gene TRBJ1-2; D may be TRBD1 (6 bases). Sequenced sample: blood. The CDR3 DNA follows: TGTGCCAGTACCAACAGGGAAGAGGGTGGCTACACCTTC. As protein: CASTNREEGGYTF.